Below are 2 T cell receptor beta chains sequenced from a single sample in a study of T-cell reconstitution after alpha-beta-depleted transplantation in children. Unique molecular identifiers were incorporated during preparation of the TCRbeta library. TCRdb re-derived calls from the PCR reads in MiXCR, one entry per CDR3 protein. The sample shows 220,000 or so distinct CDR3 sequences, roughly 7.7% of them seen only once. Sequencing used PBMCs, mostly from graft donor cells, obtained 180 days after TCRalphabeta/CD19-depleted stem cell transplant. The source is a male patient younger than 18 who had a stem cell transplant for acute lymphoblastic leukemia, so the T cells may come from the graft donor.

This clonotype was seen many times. The CDR3 loop reads CASSLVGRGTGELFF. CDR3 nucleotide sequence: TGTGCCAGCAGCTTAGTAGGGAGAGGCACCGGGGAGCTGTTTTTT. The J gene is TRBJ2-2, the V gene TRBV7-9; D possibly corresponds to TRBD2 (5 bases). Germline V lookup: CDR1 SEHNR, CDR2 FQNEAQ (reference sequence). This CDR3 is 15 amino acids long. Trimming stripped 1 base from V and 4 bases from J, with 10 bases between.

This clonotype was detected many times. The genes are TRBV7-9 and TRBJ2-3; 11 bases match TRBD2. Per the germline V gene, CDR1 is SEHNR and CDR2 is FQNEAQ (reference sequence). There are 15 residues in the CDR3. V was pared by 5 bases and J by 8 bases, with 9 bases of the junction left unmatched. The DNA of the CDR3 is TGTGCCAGCAGCCAAGGGACTAGCGGAGCCCGTACGCAGTATTTT. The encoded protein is CASSQGTSGARTQYF.